These T cell receptor beta chains were read from a single sample in a study of T-cell reconstitution after alpha-beta-depleted transplantation in children. MiXCR, applied by TCRdb to the PCR reads, yields one record per CDR3 protein. This sample carries 450,000 to 600,000 distinct CDR3 sequences, approximately 10% of them seen once, and the ten largest clones take roughly 2%. Sequenced material: PBMCs, taken before TCRalphabeta/CD19-depleted stem cell transplant. These receptors all stem from a child between 2 and 9 years old with inherited bone marrow failure, due to receive a stem cell transplant. Both conserved end residues are part of each CDR3. A D gene is named only where the DNA matches it firmly. For some rows the clone size is stated as once, few or many, or as a class when expanded; others skip it.

CDR3 protein	CDR3 DNA	V gene	J gene	D gene	clone size
CASSQGLAVFYEQYF	TGTGCCAGCAGTCAGGGACTAGCGGTCTTCTACGAGCAGTACTTC	TRBV28	TRBJ2-7	TRBD2	many
CSASAGRIYNEQFF	TGCAGTGCTAGTGCTGGGAGGATCTACAATGAGCAGTTCTTC	TRBV20-1	TRBJ2-1	-	few
CSARDGIYGYTF	TGCAGTGCTCGGGACGGAATCTATGGCTACACCTTC	TRBV20-1	TRBJ1-2	-	many
CASSQNRDPDYQETQYF	TGCGCCAGCAGCCAAAACCGGGACCCAGATTACCAAGAGACCCAGTACTTC	TRBV4-1	TRBJ2-5	-	many
CASSLVGQGPRDTEAFF	TGCGCCAGCAGCTTGGTGGGACAGGGCCCGCGAGACACTGAAGCTTTCTTT	TRBV5-1	TRBJ1-1	TRBD1	-
CASSLRLADSTDTQYF	TGTGCCAGCAGCTTAAGACTAGCGGACAGCACAGATACGCAGTATTTT	TRBV5-5	TRBJ2-3	TRBD2	many
CASSLTGVHNSPLHF	TGTGCCAGCAGTTTGACAGGGGTCCATAATTCACCCCTCCACTTT	TRBV12-3/TRBV12-4	TRBJ1-6	TRBD1	-
CSVTGNANTEAFF	TGCAGTGTCACAGGGAACGCGAACACTGAAGCTTTCTTT	TRBV20-1	TRBJ1-1	-	many
CASSYSEQDYNEQFF	TGTGCCAGCAGTTACTCAGAGCAGGACTACAATGAGCAGTTCTTC	TRBV6-2/TRBV6-3	TRBJ2-1	-	-
CASSPGTSGGKGSPYEQYF	TGTGCCAGCAGTCCCGGGACTAGCGGGGGAAAAGGGAGTCCCTACGAGCAGTACTTC	TRBV12-3/TRBV12-4	TRBJ2-7	TRBD2	many
CASSSPLNRTYEQYF	TGTGCCAGCAGCTCACCGTTAAACAGAACCTACGAGCAGTACTTC	TRBV7-9	TRBJ2-7	-	many
CASTMTPYNEQFF	TGTGCCAGCACGATGACACCGTACAATGAGCAGTTCTTC	TRBV6-5	TRBJ2-1	-	many
CSVTARMNTEAFF	TGCAGCGTTACAGCGCGCATGAACACTGAAGCTTTCTTT	TRBV29-1	TRBJ1-1	-	many
CASSPGLAERNEQFF	TGTGCCAGCAGTCCCGGACTAGCGGAGCGCAATGAGCAGTTCTTC	TRBV12-3/TRBV12-4	TRBJ2-1	TRBD2	many
CASSLSGGEGNEQYF	TGTGCCAGCAGTTTATCCGGGGGTGAGGGAAACGAGCAGTACTTC	TRBV27	TRBJ2-7	-	many
CASSVTGGHEKLFF	TGTGCCAGCAGCGTTACCGGGGGTCATGAAAAACTGTTTTTT	TRBV9	TRBJ1-4	-	many
CASSLRDGPQHF	TGTGCCAGCAGTTTACGGGATGGGCCCCAGCATTTT	TRBV28	TRBJ1-5	-	many
CASSSDRVEGYTF	TGTGCCAGCAGCTCGGACAGGGTAGAGGGCTACACCTTC	TRBV7-9	TRBJ1-2	TRBD1	many
CAWSLGREPDTQYF	TGTGCCTGGAGTTTGGGGCGGGAGCCAGATACGCAGTATTTT	TRBV30	TRBJ2-3	TRBD2	few
CASSLNGRRADTQYF	TGCGCCAGCAGTCTGAACGGGAGGAGGGCAGATACGCAGTATTTT	TRBV10-2	TRBJ2-3	TRBD2	-
CASSRDFIGEQYF	TGTGCCAGCAGTCGGGACTTCATCGGCGAGCAGTACTTC	TRBV28	TRBJ2-7	-	-
CASSLDGRESYGYTF	TGTGCCAGCAGCCTAGACGGCAGGGAGTCCTATGGCTACACCTTC	TRBV7-2	TRBJ1-2	-	-
CSARGRMNTEAFF	TGCAGTGCCAGGGGACGGATGAACACTGAAGCTTTCTTT	TRBV20-1	TRBJ1-1	-	-
CASSLGSGATEAFF	TGTGCCAGCAGCCTAGGGTCGGGGGCCACTGAAGCTTTCTTT	TRBV7-6	TRBJ1-1	-	many
CASSLFRGPDQETQYF	TGTGCCAGCAGTTTATTTCGGGGACCCGACCAAGAGACCCAGTACTTC	TRBV28	TRBJ2-5	-	-
CASSFFLGLTPLKQNEQFF	TGTGCCAGCAGTTTTTTTCTGGGGTTAACCCCCTTGAAGCAAAATGAGCAGTTCTTC	TRBV28	TRBJ2-1	-	few
CSAPSRAGVVYNEQFF	TGCAGTGCTCCCAGCCGAGCGGGAGTGGTGTACAATGAGCAGTTCTTC	TRBV20-1	TRBJ2-1	TRBD2	-
CAIRTSGTSGSYNDQFF	TGTGCCATCAGGACCTCCGGGACTAGCGGTTCCTACAATGACCAGTTCTTC	TRBV10-3	TRBJ2-1	TRBD2	once
CASSMGPGTVAFQPQHF	TGTGCCAGTAGTATGGGACCGGGGACAGTGGCCTTCCAGCCCCAGCATTTT	TRBV19	TRBJ1-5	TRBD1	few
CATSAGLRETQYF	TGTGCCACCAGTGCAGGGTTAAGAGAGACCCAGTACTTC	TRBV24-1	TRBJ2-5	-	many
CAYTSSGNTIYF	TGTGCCTATACATCGTCTGGAAACACCATATATTTT	TRBV30	TRBJ1-3	-	many
CASSPPGAFEKTQYF	TGCGCCAGCAGTCCCCCGGGCGCTTTTGAGAAGACCCAGTACTTC	TRBV23-1	TRBJ2-5	-	-
CSVGRAGYGYTF	TGCAGTGTGGGAAGGGCTGGCTATGGCTACACCTTC	TRBV20-1	TRBJ1-2	-	many
CASSGTSGGQETQYF	TGTGCCAGCAGTGGGACTAGCGGGGGTCAAGAGACCCAGTACTTC	TRBV2	TRBJ2-5	TRBD2	-
CASSPSPGGDYNEQFF	TGCGCCAGCAGCCCCTCCCCCGGGGGCGACTACAATGAGCAGTTCTTC	TRBV5-1	TRBJ2-1	-	many
CASSSWTGRSTDTQYF	TGTGCCAGCAGTTCCTGGACAGGGCGAAGCACAGATACGCAGTATTTT	TRBV28	TRBJ2-3	TRBD1	-
CASSLRRDNRDEQFF	TGTGCCAGCAGCTTAAGGCGGGATAACCGGGATGAGCAGTTCTTC	TRBV13	TRBJ2-1	-	few